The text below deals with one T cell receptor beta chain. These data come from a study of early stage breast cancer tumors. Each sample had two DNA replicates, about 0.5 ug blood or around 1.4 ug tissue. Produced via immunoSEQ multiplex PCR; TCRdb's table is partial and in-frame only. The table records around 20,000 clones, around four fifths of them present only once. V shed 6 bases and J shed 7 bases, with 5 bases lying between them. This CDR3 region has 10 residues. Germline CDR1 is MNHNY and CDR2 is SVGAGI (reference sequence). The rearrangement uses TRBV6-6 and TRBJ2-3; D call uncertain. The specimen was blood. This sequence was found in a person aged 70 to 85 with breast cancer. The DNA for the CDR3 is TGTGCCAGCAGGTTAAATACGCAGTATTTT. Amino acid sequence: CASRLNTQYF.